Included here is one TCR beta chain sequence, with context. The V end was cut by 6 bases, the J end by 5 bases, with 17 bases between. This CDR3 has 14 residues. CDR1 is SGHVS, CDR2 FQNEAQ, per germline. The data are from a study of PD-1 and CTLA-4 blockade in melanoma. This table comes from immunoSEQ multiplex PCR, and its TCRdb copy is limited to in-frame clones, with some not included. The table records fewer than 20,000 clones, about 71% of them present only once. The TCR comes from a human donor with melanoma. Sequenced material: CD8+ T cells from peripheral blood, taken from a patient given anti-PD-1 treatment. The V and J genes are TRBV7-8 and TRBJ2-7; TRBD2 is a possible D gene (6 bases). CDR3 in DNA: TGTGCCAGCAGACCCTCGGGGGAACTAAACGAGCAGTACTTC. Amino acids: CASRPSGELNEQYF.